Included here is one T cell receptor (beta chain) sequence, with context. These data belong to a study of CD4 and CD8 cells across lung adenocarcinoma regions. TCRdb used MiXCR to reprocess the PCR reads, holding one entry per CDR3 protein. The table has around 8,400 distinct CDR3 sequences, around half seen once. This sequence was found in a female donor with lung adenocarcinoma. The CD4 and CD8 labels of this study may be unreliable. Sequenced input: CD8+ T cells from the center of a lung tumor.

The CDR3 DNA sequence: TGTGCCAGCAGTCCTGAGGATTTTGTGATCAGGGCCGAGGTGGATTCACCCCTCCACTTT. It codes for CASSPEDFVIRAEVDSPLHF. The chain combines TRBV7-9 with TRBJ1-6; D is perhaps TRBD1 (5 bases). V was shortened by 6 bases and J by 8 bases, with 32 bases between the two germline ends. CDR1 is SEHNR, CDR2 FQNEAQ, per germline (reference sequence). CDR3 length equals 20 residues.